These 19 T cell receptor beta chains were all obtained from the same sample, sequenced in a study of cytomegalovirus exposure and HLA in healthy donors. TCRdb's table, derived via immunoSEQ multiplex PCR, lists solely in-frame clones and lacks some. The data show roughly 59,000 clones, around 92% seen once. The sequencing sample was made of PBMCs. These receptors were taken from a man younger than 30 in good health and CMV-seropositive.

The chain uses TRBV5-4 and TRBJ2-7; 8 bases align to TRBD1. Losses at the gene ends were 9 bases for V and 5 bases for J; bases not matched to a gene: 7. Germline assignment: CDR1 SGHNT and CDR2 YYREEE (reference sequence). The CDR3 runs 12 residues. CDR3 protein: CATQGGTNEQYF. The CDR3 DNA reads TGTGCCACACAGGGGGGTACCAACGAGCAGTACTTC.

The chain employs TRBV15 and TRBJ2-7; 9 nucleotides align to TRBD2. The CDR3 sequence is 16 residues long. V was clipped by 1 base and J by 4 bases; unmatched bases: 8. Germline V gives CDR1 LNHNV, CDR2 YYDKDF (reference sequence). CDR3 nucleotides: TGTGCCACCAGCAGAGGAAATCGACTAGCGGCATACGAGCAGTACTTC. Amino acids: CATSRGNRLAAYEQYF.

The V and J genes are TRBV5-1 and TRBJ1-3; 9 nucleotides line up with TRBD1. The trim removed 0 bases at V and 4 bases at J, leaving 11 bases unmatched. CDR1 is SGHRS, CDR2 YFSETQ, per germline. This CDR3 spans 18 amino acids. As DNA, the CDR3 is TGCGCCAGCAGCTTGGCCTTATTGGACAGGGGATCCGGAAACACCATATATTTT. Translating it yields CASSLALLDRGSGNTIYF.

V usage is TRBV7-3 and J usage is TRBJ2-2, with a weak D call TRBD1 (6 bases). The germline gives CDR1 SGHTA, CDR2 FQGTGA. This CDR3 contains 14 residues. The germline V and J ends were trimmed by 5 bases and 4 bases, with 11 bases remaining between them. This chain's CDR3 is CASSNTGTTGELFF. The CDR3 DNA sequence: TGTGCCAGCAGCAATACAGGGACCACCGGGGAGCTGTTTTTT.

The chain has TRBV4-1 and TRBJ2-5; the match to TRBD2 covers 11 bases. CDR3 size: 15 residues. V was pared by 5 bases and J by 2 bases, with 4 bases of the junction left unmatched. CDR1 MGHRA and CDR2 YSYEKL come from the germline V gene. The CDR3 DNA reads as TGCGCCAGCAGCTCGGGACTAGCGGAGCAAGAGACCCAGTACTTC. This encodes CASSSGLAEQETQYF.

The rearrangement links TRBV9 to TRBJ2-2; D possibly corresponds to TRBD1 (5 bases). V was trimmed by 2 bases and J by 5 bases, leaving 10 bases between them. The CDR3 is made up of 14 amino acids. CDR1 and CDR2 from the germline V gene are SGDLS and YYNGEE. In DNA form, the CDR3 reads TGTGCCAGCAGCGTGAGGACAAATACCGGGGAGCTGTTTTTT. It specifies CASSVRTNTGELFF.

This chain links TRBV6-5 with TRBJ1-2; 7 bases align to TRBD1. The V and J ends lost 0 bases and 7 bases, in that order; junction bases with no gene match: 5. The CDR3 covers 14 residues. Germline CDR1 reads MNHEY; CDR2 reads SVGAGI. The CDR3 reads CASSYSPGTVGYTF. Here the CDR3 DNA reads TGTGCCAGCAGTTACTCCCCCGGGACAGTTGGCTACACCTTC.

The CDR3 nucleotides read TGTGCCAGTAGTATAGATTACTCAGGGGGCAATGACGAGCAGTACTTC. As protein: CASSIDYSGGNDEQYF. This chain uses TRBV19 with TRBJ2-7; 8 bases align to TRBD1. CDR1 and CDR2 from the germline V gene are LNHDA and SQIVND (reference sequence). CDR3 length: 16 amino acids. After removal of 0 bases from V and 5 bases from J, the junction contained 9 bases not matched to a gene. The whole variable domain, remainder taken from reference TRBV19 and TRBJ2-7, is DGGITQSPKYLFRKEGQNVTLSCEQNLNHDAMYWYRQDPGQGLRLIYYSQIVNDFQKGDIAEGYSVSREKKESFPLTVTSAQKNPTAFYLCASSIDYSGGNDEQYFGPGTRLTVT.

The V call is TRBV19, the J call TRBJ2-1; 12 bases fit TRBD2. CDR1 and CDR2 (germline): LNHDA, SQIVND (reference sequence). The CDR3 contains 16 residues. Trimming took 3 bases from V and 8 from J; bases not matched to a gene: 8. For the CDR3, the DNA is TGTGCCAGTAGTATTTTTCTAGCGGGAGGGCCACATGAGCAGTTCTTC. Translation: CASSIFLAGGPHEQFF.

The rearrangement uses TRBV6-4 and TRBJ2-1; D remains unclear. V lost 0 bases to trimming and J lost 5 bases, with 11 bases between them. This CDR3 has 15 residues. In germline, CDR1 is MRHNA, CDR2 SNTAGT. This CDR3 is CASSDSSLDHNEQFF. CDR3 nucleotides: TGTGCCAGCAGTGACTCGAGTCTAGACCACAATGAGCAGTTCTTC.

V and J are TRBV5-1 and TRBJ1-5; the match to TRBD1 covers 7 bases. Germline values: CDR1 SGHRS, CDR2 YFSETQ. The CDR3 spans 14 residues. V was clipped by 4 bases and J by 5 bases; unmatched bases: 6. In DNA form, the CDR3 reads TGCGCCAGCAGCCCAGACAGGGTGGATCAGCCCCAGCATTTT. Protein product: CASSPDRVDQPQHF.

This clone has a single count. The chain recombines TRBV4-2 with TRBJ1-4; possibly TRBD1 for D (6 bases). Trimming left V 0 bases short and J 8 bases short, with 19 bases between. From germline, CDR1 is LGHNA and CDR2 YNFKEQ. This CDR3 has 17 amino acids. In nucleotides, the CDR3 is TGTGCCAGCAGCCAAGAGCCGACAGGCCCTATAGCGGAAAAACTGTTTTTT. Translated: CASSQEPTGPIAEKLFF.

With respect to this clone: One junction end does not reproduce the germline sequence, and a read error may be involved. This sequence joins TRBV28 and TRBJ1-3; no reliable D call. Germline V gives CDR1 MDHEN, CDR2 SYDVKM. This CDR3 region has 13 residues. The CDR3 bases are TGTGCCAGCAGTTTGAGGGTGCCGGCCCTACCCCACTTT. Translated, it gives CASSLRVPALPHF.

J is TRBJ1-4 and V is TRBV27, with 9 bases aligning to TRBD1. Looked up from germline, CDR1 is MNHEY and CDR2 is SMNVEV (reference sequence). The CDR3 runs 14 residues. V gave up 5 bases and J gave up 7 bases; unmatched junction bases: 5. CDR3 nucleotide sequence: TGTGCCAGCAGTCCCCAGGGACAGGGTGAAAAACTGTTTTTT. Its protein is CASSPQGQGEKLFF.

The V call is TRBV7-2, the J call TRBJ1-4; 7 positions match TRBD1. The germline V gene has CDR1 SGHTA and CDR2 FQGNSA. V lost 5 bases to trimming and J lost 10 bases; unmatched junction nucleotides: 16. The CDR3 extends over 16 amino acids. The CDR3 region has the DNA TGTGCCAGCAGCCAACAGACCCCCTGGGCAGGGGGAAAACTGTTTTTT. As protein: CASSQQTPWAGGKLFF.

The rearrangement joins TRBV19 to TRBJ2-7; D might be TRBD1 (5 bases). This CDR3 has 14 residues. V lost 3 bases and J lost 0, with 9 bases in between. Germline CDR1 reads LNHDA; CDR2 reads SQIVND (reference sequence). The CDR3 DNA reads TGTGCCAGTAGTATCAGGGCGCGCTCCTACGAGCAGTACTTC. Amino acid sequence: CASSIRARSYEQYF.

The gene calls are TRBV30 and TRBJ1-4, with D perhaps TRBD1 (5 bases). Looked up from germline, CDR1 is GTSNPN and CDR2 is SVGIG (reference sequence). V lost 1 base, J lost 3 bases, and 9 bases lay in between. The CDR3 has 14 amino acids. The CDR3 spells CAWSESGPNEKLFF. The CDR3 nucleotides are TGTGCCTGGAGTGAGTCAGGGCCTAATGAAAAACTGTTTTTT. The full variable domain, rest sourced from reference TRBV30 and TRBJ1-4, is SQTIHQWPATLVQPVGSPLSLECTVEGTSNPNLYWYRQAAGRGLQLLFYSVGIGQISSEVPQNLSASRPQDRQFILSSKKLLLSDSGFYLCAWSESGPNEKLFFGSGTQLSVL.

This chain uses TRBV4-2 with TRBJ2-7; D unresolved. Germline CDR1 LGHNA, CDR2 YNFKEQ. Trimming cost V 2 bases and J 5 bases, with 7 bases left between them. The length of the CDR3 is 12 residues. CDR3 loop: CASSQSSNEQYF. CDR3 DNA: TGTGCCAGCAGCCAATCCTCTAACGAGCAGTACTTC.

In nucleotides, the CDR3 is TGCAGCGTTGAAGAGGACAGGGCCTACCAGCGGGAGCTGTTTTTT. It yields the protein CSVEEDRAYQRELFF. The chain joins TRBV29-1 to TRBJ2-2; 8 nucleotides align to TRBD1. The junction had 9 bases not matched to a gene; V was cut back by 0 bases and J by 9 bases. CDR1 SQVTM and CDR2 ANQGSEA come from the germline V gene. CDR3 length: 15 amino acids.